These T cell receptor beta chains were read from a single sample in a study of blood T cells in healthy people across ages. TCRdb recomputed calls from the 5' RACE reads with MiXCR, one row per CDR3 protein. The data show about 1.4 million distinct CDR3 sequences, approximately 60% seen once. Specimen: blood. Every receptor here comes from a man aged 18 to 29 in good health. Each CDR3 is given with its conserved first and last residue. D genes are given only for firm matches. The size of a clone is reported for some rows only, either as once, few or many, or as a class for expanded clones.

j_call: TRBJ2-2
cdr3_length: 14
v_call: TRBV10-3
clone_size: NA
d_call: TRBD1
cdr3_aa: CATRGTGGTGELFF
cdr3_nt: TGTGCCACCCGCGGGACAGGGGGCACCGGGGAGCTGTTTTTT

j_call: TRBJ1-4
cdr3_length: 14
v_call: TRBV12-3/TRBV12-4
clone_size: NA
d_call: TRBD1
cdr3_aa: CASSTGTGQRKLFF
cdr3_nt: TGTGCCAGCAGTACCGGGACAGGACAGAGAAAACTGTTTTTT

j_call: TRBJ1-1
cdr3_length: 15
v_call: TRBV12-5
clone_size: NA
d_call: NA
cdr3_aa: CASGLTRTENTEAFF
cdr3_nt: TGTGCTAGTGGTTTGACGCGGACGGAGAACACTGAAGCTTTCTTT

j_call: TRBJ2-7
cdr3_length: 15
v_call: TRBV4-3
clone_size: NA
d_call: NA
cdr3_aa: CASSQADLSTYEQYF
cdr3_nt: TGCGCCAGCAGCCAAGCGGACTTATCCACGTACGAGCAGTACTTC

j_call: TRBJ2-1
cdr3_length: 16
v_call: TRBV28
clone_size: NA
d_call: TRBD2
cdr3_aa: CASSLVGLAGGLGQFF
cdr3_nt: TGTGCCAGCAGTTTAGTAGGACTAGCGGGGGGTCTTGGGCAGTTCTTC

j_call: TRBJ2-1
cdr3_length: 11
v_call: TRBV29-1
clone_size: NA
d_call: NA
cdr3_aa: CSATRDTEQFF
cdr3_nt: TGCAGCGCTACGCGGGACACTGAGCAGTTCTTC

j_call: TRBJ2-7
cdr3_length: 14
v_call: TRBV7-9
clone_size: NA
d_call: TRBD1
cdr3_aa: CASSPRDRSVEQYF
cdr3_nt: TGTGCCAGCAGCCCCAGGGACAGGTCCGTCGAGCAGTACTTC

j_call: TRBJ2-7
cdr3_length: 15
v_call: TRBV4-1
clone_size: NA
d_call: TRBD2
cdr3_aa: CASSQASGRADEQYF
cdr3_nt: TGCGCCAGCAGCCAAGCTAGCGGGAGGGCCGACGAGCAGTACTTC

j_call: TRBJ2-5
cdr3_length: 19
v_call: TRBV3-1
clone_size: NA
d_call: TRBD2
cdr3_aa: CASSPRRRLAGFLKETQYF
cdr3_nt: TGTGCCAGCAGCCCCCGGCGGAGGTTAGCGGGTTTTTTAAAAGAGACCCAGTACTTC

j_call: TRBJ2-3
cdr3_length: 15
v_call: TRBV20-1
clone_size: many
d_call: TRBD2
cdr3_aa: CSAEATSGNTDTQYF
cdr3_nt: TGCAGTGCTGAAGCGACTAGCGGGAACACAGATACGCAGTATTTT

j_call: TRBJ2-3
cdr3_length: 18
v_call: TRBV15
clone_size: few
d_call: TRBD2
cdr3_aa: CATSRARWTSGRSDTQYF
cdr3_nt: TGTGCTACCAGCAGAGCCCGGTGGACTAGCGGGAGGTCAGATACGCAGTATTTT

j_call: TRBJ2-5
cdr3_length: 14
v_call: TRBV20-1
clone_size: NA
d_call: TRBD2
cdr3_aa: CSAPSGSAQETQYF
cdr3_nt: TGCAGTGCTCCTAGCGGGAGCGCACAAGAGACCCAGTACTTC

j_call: TRBJ1-1
cdr3_length: 14
v_call: TRBV5-4
clone_size: few
d_call: NA
cdr3_aa: CASSLAGDDTEAFF
cdr3_nt: TGTGCCAGCAGCTTGGCAGGGGATGACACTGAAGCTTTCTTT

j_call: TRBJ2-3
cdr3_length: 13
v_call: TRBV29-1
clone_size: NA
d_call: NA
cdr3_aa: CSVAGTSTDTQYF
cdr3_nt: TGCAGCGTTGCCGGGACTAGCACAGATACGCAGTATTTT

j_call: TRBJ2-3
cdr3_length: 14
v_call: TRBV3-1
clone_size: NA
d_call: NA
cdr3_aa: CASSQVTSTDTQYF
cdr3_nt: TGTGCCAGCAGCCAAGTGACTAGCACAGATACGCAGTATTTT

j_call: TRBJ2-3
cdr3_length: 12
v_call: TRBV10-1
clone_size: NA
d_call: NA
cdr3_aa: CATREGADTQYF
cdr3_nt: TGCGCCACGAGAGAGGGGGCAGATACGCAGTATTTT